This TCR beta chain was observed in a study of T cell responses to AZD1222 COVID-19 vaccine. Study-level results: It should be noted that donors were predominantly white British and more often female, and clonal diversity was possibly underestimated. Repertoires were obtained only post-peak T cell response. Seropositivity was recorded at baseline in only a handful of AZD1222 recipients.

After removal of 2 bases from V and 2 bases from J, the junction contained 3 bases not matched to a gene. The CDR3 has 14 amino acids. Germline V CDR1 and CDR2: GTSNPN, SVGIG (reference sequence). Pooling was applied to second doses at about 4 or about 12 weeks. A word on this clone: What it binds is not known.

Profiled with immunoSEQ multiplex PCR; TCRdb holds only in-frame clones, not every one. This sample has under 150,000 clones, with roughly 92% found just once. This chain connects TRBV30 to TRBJ1-5, with 7 nucleotides matching TRBD1. This clonotype was sampled from an adult who received the AZD1222 COVID-19 vaccine. The material sequenced was peripheral blood, taken 28 days after the second AZD1222 dose. This CDR3 is CAWSRGPGNQPQHF. Written as DNA, the CDR3 is TGTGCCTGGAGTAGGGGGCCGGGCAATCAGCCCCAGCATTTT.